This T cell receptor beta chain was observed in a study of early T cells in non-severe SARS-CoV-2 infection. Individual cDNA molecules were tagged with unique molecular identifiers, the study reported. MiXCR, applied by TCRdb to the 5' RACE reads, yields one record per CDR3 protein. The top ten clones hold 9.5% to 15% of a sample with approximately 80,000 distinct CDR3 sequences, about 11% of them seen once. CDR1 and CDR2 from the germline V gene are MNHEY and SMNVEV (reference sequence). The germline V and J ends were trimmed by 3 bases and 7 bases, with 13 bases remaining between them. This CDR3 has 14 amino acids.

J is TRBJ2-1 and V is TRBV27; D gene uncertain. The starting material was whole blood, obtained at baseline. The TCR comes from an adult who was a healthcare worker with PCR-confirmed SARS-CoV-2 infection or an uninfected control (not recorded which). DNA for the CDR3: TGTGCCAGCAGTTTTGTAGCTAGTGGGAATGAGCAGTTCTTC. Protein sequence: CASSFVASGNEQFF.